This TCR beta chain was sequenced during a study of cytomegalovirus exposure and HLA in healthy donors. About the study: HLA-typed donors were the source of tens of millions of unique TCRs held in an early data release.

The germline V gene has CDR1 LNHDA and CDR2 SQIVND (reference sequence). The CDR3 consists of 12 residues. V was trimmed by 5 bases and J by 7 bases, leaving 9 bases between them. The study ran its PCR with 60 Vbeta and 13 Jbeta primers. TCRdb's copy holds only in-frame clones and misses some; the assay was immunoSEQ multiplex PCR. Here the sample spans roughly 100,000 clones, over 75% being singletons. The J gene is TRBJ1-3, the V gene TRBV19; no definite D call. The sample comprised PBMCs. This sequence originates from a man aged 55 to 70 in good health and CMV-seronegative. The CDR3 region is CASSRIGNTIYF. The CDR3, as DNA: TGTGCCAGTAGTCGGATCGGGAACACCATATATTTT.